This entry describes one T cell receptor beta chain. A much more abundant neighbour one base away suggests this may be a read error. Ophthalmopathic donors had moderate-to-severe activity, CAS ≥3 and NOSPECS ≥4, with disease that had lasted under 3 months. This sample is part of a study of Graves' ophthalmopathy and Graves' hyperthyroidism. Investigators amplified TCR beta CDR3 regions from RNA transcripts. An initial RT-PCR round employing HTBI primers preceded a second-round multiplex PCR. Each CDR3 protein is one row after TCRdb ran MiXCR on the multiplex PCR reads. The sample has about 340,000 distinct CDR3 sequences, about a sixth seen once; the top ten hold more than 9%. Germline values: CDR1 SGHRS, CDR2 YFSETQ. V lost 5 bases and J lost 5; bases outside the gene matches: 5. This CDR3 region has 13 residues.

This receptor was taken from an adult man with Graves' ophthalmopathy. Sequences were obtained from peripheral blood. The rearrangement links TRBV5-1 to TRBJ2-7, with 9 positions matching TRBD1. CDR3 sequence (DNA): TGCGCCAGCAGGGACAGGGGTAACGACGAGCAGTACTTC. Protein sequence: CASRDRGNDEQYF.